The 3 T cell receptor beta chains below were found in one sample sequenced in a study of CD8 T cells in ankylosing spondylitis (dated by TCRdb to about 2017). The library was prepared using 5' RACE. Instrument on record: Illumina HiSeq 2500. TCRdb reran the public reads through fastp at Q25 and MiXCR, keeping productive beta chains. For every CDR3 protein sequence, its rows merge into one entry that carries the most common genes and DNA. In all, the sample holds around 150,000 distinct CDR3 sequences, and 6% to 8% of those were seen once. The leading ten clones occupy approximately 13% of the sample. Sequenced sample: blood, either unsorted or a sorted T cell fraction (not recorded which). The receptors were gathered from a female donor with ankylosing spondylitis or in good health (not recorded which).

This clonotype has a count of ten or more. V is TRBV6-1 and J is TRBJ2-7; D may be TRBD2 (5 bases). The CDR3 has 14 residues. V lost 6 bases and J lost 6, with 18 bases in between. Per the germline V gene, CDR1 is MNHNS and CDR2 is SASEGT. This CDR3 is CASSRPGEGGEQYF. CDR3 nucleotide sequence: TGTGCCAGCAGCCGTCCCGGGGAAGGAGGCGAGCAGTACTTC.

The chain employs TRBV7-2 and TRBJ2-3, with TRBD2 matching 7 bases. The V segment lost 5 bases and the J segment 5 bases; nucleotides outside the gene matches: 13. This CDR3 comprises 16 residues. The germline V gene has CDR1 SGHTA and CDR2 FQGNSA. CDR3 protein: CASSPGGSGGIDTQYF. In nucleotides, the CDR3 is TGTGCCAGCAGCCCAGGCGGGAGCGGCGGAATAGATACGCAGTATTTT.

This clonotype came up many times. J is TRBJ2-6 and V is TRBV7-9; D uncertain. Trimming took off 6 bases at V and 0 bases at J, with 6 bases between the two ends. In germline, CDR1 is SEHNR, CDR2 FQNEAQ (reference sequence). There are 14 residues in the CDR3. Here the CDR3 reads CASSVSSGANVLTF. CDR3 sequence (DNA): TGTGCCAGCAGTGTGAGCTCTGGGGCCAACGTCCTGACTTTC.